This TCR beta chain was sequenced in a study of breast tumors, draining lymph nodes, adjacent tissues. Overall study findings and caveats: Compared with basal-like, luminal-like tumors shared significantly more repertoire with nontumor tissue. Tumor TCR diversity was below lymph nodes but above nontumor tissue.

Each CDR3 protein gets one entry after TCRdb re-called the multiplex PCR reads with MiXCR. The sample yields roughly 130,000 distinct CDR3 sequences, roughly 33% seen once. A note on this clonotype: Its target is not known.

Breast cancer patients provided tissue from their axillary draining lymph nodes. This CDR3 has 13 residues. CDR1 SGHRS and CDR2 YFSETQ come from the germline V gene. Trimming took 3 bases from V and 3 from J, leaving 10 bases between them. The rearrangement links TRBV5-1 to TRBJ2-7; no clear D. Sequenced: axillary lymph node tissue. This sequence originates from a female donor with breast cancer. Some clones in this sample may be carry-over from other donors' samples. In DNA form, the CDR3 reads TGCGCCAGCAGCTCACCCGTGGTCTACGAGCAGTACTTC. It encodes CASSSPVVYEQYF.